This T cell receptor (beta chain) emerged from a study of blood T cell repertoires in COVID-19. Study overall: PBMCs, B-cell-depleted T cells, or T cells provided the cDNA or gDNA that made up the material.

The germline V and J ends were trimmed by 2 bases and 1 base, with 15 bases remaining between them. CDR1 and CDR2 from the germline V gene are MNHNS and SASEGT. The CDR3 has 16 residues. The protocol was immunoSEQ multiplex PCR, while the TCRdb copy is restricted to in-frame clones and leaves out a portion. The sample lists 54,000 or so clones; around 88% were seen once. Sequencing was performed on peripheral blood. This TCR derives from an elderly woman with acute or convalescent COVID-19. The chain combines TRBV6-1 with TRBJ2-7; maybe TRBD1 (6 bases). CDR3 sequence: CASSEYIQGLSYEQYV. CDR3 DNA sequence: TGTGCCAGCAGTGAATACATTCAGGGGCTTTCCTACGAGCAGTACGTC.